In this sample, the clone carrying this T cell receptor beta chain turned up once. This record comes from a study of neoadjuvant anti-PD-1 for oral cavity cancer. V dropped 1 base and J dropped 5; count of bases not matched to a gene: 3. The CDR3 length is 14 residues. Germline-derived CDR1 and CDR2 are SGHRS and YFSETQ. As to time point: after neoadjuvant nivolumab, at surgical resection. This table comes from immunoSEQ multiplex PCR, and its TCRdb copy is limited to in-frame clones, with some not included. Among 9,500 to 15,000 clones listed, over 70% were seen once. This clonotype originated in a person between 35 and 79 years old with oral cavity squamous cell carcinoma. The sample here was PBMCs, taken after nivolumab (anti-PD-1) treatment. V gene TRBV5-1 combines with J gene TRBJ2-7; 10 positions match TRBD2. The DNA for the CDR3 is TGCGCCAGCAGCTTGTCTAGCGGGAGTGACGAGCAGTACTTC. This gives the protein CASSLSSGSDEQYF.